What follows is one T cell receptor beta chain and its context. Antigen unknown. The sample comes from a study of cytomegalovirus exposure and HLA in healthy donors. Study-level findings and limits: High sensitivity and specificity were reportedly achieved when the classifier diagnosed cytomegalovirus status.

This PCR relied on a set of 60 Vbeta primers and 13 Jbeta primers. Clones were read by immunoSEQ multiplex PCR, and TCRdb kept only the in-frame ones, dropping some. The profile shows 200,000 to 250,000 clones, roughly 83% of them singletons. After removal of 5 bases from V and 4 bases from J, the junction contained 1 base not matched to a gene. Germline-derived CDR1 and CDR2 are SQVTM and ANQGSEA. This CDR3 has 13 amino acids. J is TRBJ2-1 and V is TRBV29-1; 11 bases line up with TRBD2. This TCR was sampled from a boy younger than 10 in good health and CMV-seronegative. The material sequenced was PBMCs. DNA of the CDR3: TGCAGCGTTCGACTAGCGGGGTACAATGAGCAGTTCTTC. It codes for CSVRLAGYNEQFF.